This T cell receptor (beta chain) was sequenced in a study of cytomegalovirus exposure and HLA in healthy donors. This clone was detected only once. Antigen unknown. It was with 60 Vbeta and 13 Jbeta primers that the PCR ran. Clones were read by immunoSEQ multiplex PCR, and TCRdb kept only the in-frame ones, dropping some. The data show just over 95,000 clones, about four fifths seen once. Findings of the study overall: In an earlier analysis, about 87% or about 30%: the productive usage of most TCR beta V segments.

Sequencing was carried out using PBMCs. The sequence was obtained from a woman aged 40 to 50 in good health and CMV-seronegative.

CDR3 sequence reads: CASSTKETQYF. CDR3 nucleotides: TGTGCCAGCAGCACAAAAGAGACCCAGTACTTC. V gene TRBV2 combines with J gene TRBJ2-5, with D unclear. CDR3 size: 11 residues. Between the trimmed V and J ends, which lost 6 bases and 3 bases, there was a span of 5 bases. The V gene's germline CDR1 is SNHLY and CDR2 FYNNEI.